Only a few counts were recorded for the clone carrying this T cell receptor beta chain. Antigen unknown. Different DNA sequences within this sample yield the same CDR3. This entry belongs to a study of tissue T cells after allogeneic stem cell transplantation. Across the whole study: Of the grafts for graft-versus-host disease patients, several were unmodified and three CD34-selected. Where cell numbers permitted, CD3+ T cells were sorted from preserved blood and marrow.

General study findings and limits: Sampling depth was limited, and the cohort was small and clinically varied.

Trimming took 8 bases from V and 5 from J, leaving 12 bases between them. This CDR3 spans 12 amino acids. Germline CDR1 reads LGHDT; CDR2 reads YNNKEL (reference sequence). TCRdb's copy holds only in-frame clones and misses some; the assay was immunoSEQ multiplex PCR. The sample consists of about 26,000 clones, about 90% of them appearing once. The receptor was derived from a male donor aged 60 or over who later had graft-versus-host disease after an allogeneic stem cell transplant. This specimen consisted of blood, obtained before transplantation. The V and J genes are TRBV3-1 (or the pseudogene TRBV3-2) and TRBJ2-5; D remains unclear. As DNA, the CDR3 is TGTGCCAGCCTGGGGATCCAGGAGACCCAGTACTTC. It is translated as CASLGIQETQYF.